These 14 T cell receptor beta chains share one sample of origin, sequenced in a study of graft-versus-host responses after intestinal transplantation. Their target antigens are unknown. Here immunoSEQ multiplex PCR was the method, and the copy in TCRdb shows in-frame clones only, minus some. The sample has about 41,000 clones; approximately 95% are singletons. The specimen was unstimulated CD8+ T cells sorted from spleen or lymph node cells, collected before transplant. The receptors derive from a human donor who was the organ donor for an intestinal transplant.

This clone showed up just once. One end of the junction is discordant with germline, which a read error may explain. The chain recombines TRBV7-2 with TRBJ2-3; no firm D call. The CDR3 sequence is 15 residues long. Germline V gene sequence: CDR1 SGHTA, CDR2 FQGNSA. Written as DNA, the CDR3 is TGTGCCAGCAGCTTAGTTACAGCATCCACAGATGCGCAGTATTTT. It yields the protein CASSLVTASTDAQYF.

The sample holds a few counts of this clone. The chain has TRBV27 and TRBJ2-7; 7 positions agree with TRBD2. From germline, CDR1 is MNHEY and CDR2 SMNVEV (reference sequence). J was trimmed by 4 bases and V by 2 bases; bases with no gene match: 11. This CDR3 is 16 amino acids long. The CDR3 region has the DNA TGTGCCAGCAGTTTAACGCCGGGGACTAAAGGGTACGAGCAGTACTTC. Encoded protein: CASSLTPGTKGYEQYF.

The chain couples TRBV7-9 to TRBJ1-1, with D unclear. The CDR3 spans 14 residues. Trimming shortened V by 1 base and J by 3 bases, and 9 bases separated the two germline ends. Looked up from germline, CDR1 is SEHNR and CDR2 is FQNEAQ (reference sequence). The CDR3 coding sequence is TGTGCCAGCAGCTTAGGGGGAGGCTACACTGAAGCTTTCTTT. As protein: CASSLGGGYTEAFF.

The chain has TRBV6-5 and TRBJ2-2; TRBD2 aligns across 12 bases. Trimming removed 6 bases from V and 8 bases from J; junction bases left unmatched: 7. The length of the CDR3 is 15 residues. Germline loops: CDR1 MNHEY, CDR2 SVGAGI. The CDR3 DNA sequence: TGTGCCAGCAGAATCCTCACTAGCGGGAGGGGGGAGCTGTTTTTT. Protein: CASRILTSGRGELFF.

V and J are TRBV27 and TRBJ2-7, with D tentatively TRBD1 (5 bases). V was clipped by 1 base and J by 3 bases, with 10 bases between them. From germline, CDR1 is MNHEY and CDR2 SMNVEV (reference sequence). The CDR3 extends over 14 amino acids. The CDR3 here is CASSLFTGYYEQYF. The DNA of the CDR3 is TGTGCCAGCAGTTTATTTACAGGATACTACGAGCAGTACTTC.

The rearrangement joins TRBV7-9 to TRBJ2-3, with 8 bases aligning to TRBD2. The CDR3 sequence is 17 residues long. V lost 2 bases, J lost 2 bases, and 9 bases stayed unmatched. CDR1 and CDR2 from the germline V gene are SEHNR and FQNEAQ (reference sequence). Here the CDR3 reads CASSLPGLAGSTDTQYF. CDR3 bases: TGTGCCAGCAGCTTACCCGGGTTAGCGGGGTCCACAGATACGCAGTATTTT.

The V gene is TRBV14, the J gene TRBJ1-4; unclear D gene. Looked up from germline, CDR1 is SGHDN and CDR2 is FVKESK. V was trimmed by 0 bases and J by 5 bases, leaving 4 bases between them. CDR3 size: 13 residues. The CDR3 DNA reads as TGTGCCAGCAGCCAAGATCCCAATGAAAAACTGTTTTTT. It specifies CASSQDPNEKLFF.

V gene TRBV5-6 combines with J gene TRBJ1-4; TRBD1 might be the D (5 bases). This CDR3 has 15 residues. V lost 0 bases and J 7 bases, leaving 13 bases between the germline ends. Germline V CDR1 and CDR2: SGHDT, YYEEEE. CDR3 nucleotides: TGTGCCAGCAGCTTGGAAGACGAGCAGGGTGAAAAACTGTTTTTT. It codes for CASSLEDEQGEKLFF.

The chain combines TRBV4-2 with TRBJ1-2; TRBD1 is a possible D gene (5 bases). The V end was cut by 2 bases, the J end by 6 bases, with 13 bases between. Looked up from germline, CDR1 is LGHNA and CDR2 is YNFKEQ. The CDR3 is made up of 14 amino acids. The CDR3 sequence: CASSQRDGGDGYTF. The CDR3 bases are TGTGCCAGCAGCCAAAGGGACGGGGGGGATGGCTACACCTTC.

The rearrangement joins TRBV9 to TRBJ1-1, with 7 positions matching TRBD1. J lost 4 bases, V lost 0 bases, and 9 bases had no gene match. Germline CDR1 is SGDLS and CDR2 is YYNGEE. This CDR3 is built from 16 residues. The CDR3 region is CASSVARGGVPTEAFF. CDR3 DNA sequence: TGTGCCAGCAGCGTAGCCAGGGGGGGGGTACCCACTGAAGCTTTCTTT. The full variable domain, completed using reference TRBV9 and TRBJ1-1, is DSGVTQTPKHLITATGQRVTLRCSPRSGDLSVYWYQQSLDQGLQFLIQYYNGEERAKGNILERFSAQQFPDLHSELNLSSLELGDSALYFCASSVARGGVPTEAFFGQGTRLTVV.

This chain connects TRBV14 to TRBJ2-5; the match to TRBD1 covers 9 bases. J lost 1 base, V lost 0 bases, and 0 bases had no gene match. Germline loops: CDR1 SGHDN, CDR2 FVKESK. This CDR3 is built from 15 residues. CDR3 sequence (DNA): TGTGCCAGCAGCCAAGAGGGACAGGGCCAAGAGACCCAGTACTTC. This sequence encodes CASSQEGQGQETQYF.

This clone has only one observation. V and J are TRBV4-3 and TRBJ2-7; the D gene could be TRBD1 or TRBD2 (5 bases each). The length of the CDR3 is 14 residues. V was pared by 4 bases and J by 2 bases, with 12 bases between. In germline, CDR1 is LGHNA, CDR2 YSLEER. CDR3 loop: CASSLGTDAYEQYF. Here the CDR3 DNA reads TGCGCCAGCAGCCTGGGGACGGACGCCTACGAGCAGTACTTC.

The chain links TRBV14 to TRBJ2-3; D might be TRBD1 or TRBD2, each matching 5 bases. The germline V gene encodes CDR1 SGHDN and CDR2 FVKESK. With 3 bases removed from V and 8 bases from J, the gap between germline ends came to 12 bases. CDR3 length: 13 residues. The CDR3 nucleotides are TGTGCCAGCAGCCATTGGGACCCCACTACGCAGTATTTT. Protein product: CASSHWDPTTQYF.

This chain's CDR3 is CASSRRDRQHSYEQYF. The CDR3 DNA is TGCGCCAGCAGCCGGCGGGACAGACAGCACTCCTACGAGCAGTACTTC. V usage is TRBV4-1 and J usage is TRBJ2-7; D possibly corresponds to TRBD1 (7 bases). The CDR3 totals 16 residues. V lost 4 bases, J lost 0 bases, and 16 bases lay in between. The germline V gene has CDR1 MGHRA and CDR2 YSYEKL.